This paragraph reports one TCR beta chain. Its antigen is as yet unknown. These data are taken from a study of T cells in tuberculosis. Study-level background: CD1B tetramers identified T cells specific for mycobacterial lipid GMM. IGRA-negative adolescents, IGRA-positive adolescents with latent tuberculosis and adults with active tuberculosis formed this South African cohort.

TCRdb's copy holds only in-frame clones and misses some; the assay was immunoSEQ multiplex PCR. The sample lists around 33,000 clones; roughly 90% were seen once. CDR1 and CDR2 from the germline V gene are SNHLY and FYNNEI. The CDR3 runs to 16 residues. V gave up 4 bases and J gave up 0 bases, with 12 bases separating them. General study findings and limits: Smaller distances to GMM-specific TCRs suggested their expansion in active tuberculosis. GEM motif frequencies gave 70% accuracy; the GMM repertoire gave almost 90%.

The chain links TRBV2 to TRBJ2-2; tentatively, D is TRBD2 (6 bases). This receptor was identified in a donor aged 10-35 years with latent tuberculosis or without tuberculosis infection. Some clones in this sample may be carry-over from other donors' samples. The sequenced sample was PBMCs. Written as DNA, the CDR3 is TGTGCCAGCAGTGCTCAAGCGGGTTCGAACACCGGGGAGCTGTTTTTT. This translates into CASSAQAGSNTGELFF.